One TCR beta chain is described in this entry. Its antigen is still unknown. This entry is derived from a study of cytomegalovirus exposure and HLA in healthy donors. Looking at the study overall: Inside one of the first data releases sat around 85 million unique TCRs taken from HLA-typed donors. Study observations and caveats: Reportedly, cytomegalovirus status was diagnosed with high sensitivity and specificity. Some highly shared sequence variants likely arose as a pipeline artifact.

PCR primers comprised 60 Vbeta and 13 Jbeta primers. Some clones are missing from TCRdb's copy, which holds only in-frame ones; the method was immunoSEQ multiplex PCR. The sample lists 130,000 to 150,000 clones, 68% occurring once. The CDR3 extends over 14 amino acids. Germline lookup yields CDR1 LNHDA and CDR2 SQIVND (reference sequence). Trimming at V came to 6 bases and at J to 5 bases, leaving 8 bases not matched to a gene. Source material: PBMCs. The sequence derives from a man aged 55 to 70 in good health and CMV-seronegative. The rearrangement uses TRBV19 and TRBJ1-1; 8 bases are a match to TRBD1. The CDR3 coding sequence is TGTGCCAGTAGGCTCAGGGGGCGCGGGACTGAAGCTTTCTTT. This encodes CASRLRGRGTEAFF.